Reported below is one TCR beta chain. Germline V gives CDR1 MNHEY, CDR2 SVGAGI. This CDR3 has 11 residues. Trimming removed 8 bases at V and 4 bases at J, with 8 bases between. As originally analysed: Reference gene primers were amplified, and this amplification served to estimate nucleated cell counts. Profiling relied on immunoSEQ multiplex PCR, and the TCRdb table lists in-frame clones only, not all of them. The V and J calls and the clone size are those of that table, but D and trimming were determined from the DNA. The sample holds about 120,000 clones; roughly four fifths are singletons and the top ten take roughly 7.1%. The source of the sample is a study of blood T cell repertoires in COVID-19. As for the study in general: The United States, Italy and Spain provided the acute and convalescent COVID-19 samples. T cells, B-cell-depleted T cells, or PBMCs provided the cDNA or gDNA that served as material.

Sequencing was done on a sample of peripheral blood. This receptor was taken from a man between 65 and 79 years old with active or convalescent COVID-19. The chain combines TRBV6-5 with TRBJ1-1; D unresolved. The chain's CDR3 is CASFRGTEAFF. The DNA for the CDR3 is TGTGCCAGCTTCCGGGGCACTGAAGCTTTCTTT.